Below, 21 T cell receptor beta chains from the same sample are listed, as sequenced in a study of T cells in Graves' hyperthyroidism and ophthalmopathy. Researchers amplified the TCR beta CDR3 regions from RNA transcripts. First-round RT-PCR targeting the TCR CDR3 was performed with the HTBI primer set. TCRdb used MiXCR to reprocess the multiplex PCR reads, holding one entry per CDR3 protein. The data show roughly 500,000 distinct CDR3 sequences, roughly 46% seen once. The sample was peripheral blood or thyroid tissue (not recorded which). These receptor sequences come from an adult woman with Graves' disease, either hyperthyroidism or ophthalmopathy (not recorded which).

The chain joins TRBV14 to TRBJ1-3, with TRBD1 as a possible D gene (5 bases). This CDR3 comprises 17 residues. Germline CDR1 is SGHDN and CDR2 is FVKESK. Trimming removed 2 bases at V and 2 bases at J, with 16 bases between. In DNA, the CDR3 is TGTGCCAGCAGCCAACAGGGCCTACCCAGAGCTGGAAACACCATATATTTT. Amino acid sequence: CASSQQGLPRAGNTIYF.

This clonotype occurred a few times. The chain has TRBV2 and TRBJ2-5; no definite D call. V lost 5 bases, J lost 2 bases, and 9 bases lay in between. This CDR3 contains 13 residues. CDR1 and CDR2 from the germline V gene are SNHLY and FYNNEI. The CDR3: CASSREQQETQYF. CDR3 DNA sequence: TGTGCCAGCAGTCGAGAGCAGCAAGAGACCCAGTACTTC.

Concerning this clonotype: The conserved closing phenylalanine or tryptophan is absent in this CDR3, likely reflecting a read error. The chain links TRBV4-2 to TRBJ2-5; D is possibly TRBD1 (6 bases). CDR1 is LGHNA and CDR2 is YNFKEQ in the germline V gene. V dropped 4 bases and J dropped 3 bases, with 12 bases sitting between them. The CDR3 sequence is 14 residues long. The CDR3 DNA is TGTGCCAGCAGCCCGTACAGGGTGGAAGAGACCCAGTACCTC. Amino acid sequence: CASSPYRVEETQYL.

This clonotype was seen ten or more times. The CDR3 DNA follows: TGTGCCAGCAGCTTTACCACCGAGCAGTACTTC. Protein sequence: CASSFTTEQYF. The J gene is TRBJ2-7, the V gene TRBV7-9; D is uncertain. The CDR3 sequence is 11 residues long. CDR1 is SEHNR and CDR2 is FQNEAQ in the germline V gene (reference sequence). Trimming removed 3 bases from V and 6 bases from J, with 6 bases in between. The full variable domain, rest sourced from reference TRBV7-9 and TRBJ2-7, is DTGVSQNPRHKITKRGQNVTFRCDPISEHNRLYWYRQTLGQGPEFLTYFQNEAQLEKSRLLSDRFSAERPKGSFSTLEIQRTEQGDSAMYLCASSFTTEQYFGPGTRLTVT.

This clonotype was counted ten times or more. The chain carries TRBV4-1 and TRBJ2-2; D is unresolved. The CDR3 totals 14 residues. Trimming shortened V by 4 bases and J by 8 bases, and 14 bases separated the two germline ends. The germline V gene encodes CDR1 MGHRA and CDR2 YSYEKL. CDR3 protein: CASSLRVGFGELFF. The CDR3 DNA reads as TGCGCCAGCAGCCTCCGGGTCGGATTTGGGGAGCTGTTTTTT.

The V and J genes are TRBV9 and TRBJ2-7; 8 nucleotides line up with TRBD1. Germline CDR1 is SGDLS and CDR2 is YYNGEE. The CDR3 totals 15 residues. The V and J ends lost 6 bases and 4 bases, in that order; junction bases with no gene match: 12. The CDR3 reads CASNAPGQGWYEQYF. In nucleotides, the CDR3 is TGTGCCAGCAATGCACCAGGACAGGGTTGGTACGAGCAGTACTTC.

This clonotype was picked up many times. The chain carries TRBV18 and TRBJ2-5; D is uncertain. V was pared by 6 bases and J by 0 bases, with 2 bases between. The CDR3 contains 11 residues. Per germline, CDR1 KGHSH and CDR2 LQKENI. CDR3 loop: CASSDQETQYF. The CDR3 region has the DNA TGTGCCAGCTCGGACCAAGAGACCCAGTACTTC.

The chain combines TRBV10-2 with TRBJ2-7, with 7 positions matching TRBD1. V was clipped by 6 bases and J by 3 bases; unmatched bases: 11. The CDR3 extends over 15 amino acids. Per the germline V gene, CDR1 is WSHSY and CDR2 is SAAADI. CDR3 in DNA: TGCGCCAGCAGCCAAGATTGGACAGGCAACTACGAGCAGTACTTC. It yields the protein CASSQDWTGNYEQYF.

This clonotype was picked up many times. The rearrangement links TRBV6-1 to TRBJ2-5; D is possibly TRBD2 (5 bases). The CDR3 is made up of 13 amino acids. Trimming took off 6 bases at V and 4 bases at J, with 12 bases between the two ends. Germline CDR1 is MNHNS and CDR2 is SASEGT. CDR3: CASSGEWRETQYF. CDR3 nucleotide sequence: TGTGCCAGCAGCGGGGAGTGGAGAGAGACCCAGTACTTC.

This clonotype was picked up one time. The CDR3 DNA reads TGTGCCAGCAGCTTAGGTATCACAGTTCAGAACACTGAAGCTTTCTTT. Its protein product is CASSLGITVQNTEAFF. V gene TRBV7-9 combines with J gene TRBJ1-1, with unresolved D. The CDR3 is made up of 16 amino acids. The germline V and J ends were trimmed by 1 base and 1 base, with 13 bases remaining between them. Germline CDR1 SEHNR, CDR2 FQNEAQ (reference sequence).

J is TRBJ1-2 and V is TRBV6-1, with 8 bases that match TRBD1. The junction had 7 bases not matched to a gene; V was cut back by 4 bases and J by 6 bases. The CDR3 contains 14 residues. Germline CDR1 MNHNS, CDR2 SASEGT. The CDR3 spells CASSGWGTGNGYTF. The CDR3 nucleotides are TGTGCCAGCAGTGGATGGGGGACAGGCAATGGCTACACCTTC.

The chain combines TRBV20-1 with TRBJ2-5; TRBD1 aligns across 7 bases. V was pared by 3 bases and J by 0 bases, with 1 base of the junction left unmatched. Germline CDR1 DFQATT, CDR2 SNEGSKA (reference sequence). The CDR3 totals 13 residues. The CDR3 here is CSARGQHQETQYF. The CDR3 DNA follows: TGCAGTGCTAGGGGACAGCACCAAGAGACCCAGTACTTC.

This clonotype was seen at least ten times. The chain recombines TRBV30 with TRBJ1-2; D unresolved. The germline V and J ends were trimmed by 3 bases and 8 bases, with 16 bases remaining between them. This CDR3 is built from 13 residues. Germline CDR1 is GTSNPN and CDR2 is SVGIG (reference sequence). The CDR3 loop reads CAWRTSRSFGYTF. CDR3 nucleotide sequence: TGTGCCTGGAGGACCAGTCGGAGTTTCGGCTACACCTTC.

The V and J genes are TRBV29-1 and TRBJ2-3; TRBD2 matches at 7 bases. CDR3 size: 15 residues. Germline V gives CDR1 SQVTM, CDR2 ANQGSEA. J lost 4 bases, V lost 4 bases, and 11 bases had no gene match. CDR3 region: CSVVRGRALADTQYF. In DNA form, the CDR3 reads TGCAGCGTTGTCCGTGGGAGGGCCCTGGCAGATACGCAGTATTTT.

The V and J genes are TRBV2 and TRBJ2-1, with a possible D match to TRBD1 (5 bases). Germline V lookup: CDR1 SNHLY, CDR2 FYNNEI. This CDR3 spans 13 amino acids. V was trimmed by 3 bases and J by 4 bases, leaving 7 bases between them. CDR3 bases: TGTGCCAGCAGTGATAACAGGTACAATGAGCAGTTCTTC. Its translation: CASSDNRYNEQFF.

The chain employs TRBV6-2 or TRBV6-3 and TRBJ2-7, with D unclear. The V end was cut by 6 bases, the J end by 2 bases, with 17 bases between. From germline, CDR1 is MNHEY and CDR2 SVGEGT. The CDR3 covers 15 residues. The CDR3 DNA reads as TGTGCCAGCAGCTCCCCCTATGGACCAACCTACGAGCAGTACTTC. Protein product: CASSSPYGPTYEQYF.

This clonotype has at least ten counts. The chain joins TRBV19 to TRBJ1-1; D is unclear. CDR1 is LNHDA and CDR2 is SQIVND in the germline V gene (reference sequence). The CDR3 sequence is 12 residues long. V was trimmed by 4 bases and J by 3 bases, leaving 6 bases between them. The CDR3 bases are TGTGCCAGTAGTAGGTGGGACACTGAAGCTTTCTTT. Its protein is CASSRWDTEAFF. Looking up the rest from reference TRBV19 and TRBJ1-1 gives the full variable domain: DGGITQSPKYLFRKEGQNVTLSCEQNLNHDAMYWYRQDPGQGLRLIYYSQIVNDFQKGDIAEGYSVSREKKESFPLTVTSAQKNPTAFYLCASSRWDTEAFFGQGTRLTVV.

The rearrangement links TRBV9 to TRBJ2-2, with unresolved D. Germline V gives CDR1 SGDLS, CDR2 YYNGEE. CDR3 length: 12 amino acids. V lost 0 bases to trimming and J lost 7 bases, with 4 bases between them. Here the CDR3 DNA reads TGTGCCAGCAGCGTAGCCGGCGGGGAGCTGTTTTTT. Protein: CASSVAGGELFF.

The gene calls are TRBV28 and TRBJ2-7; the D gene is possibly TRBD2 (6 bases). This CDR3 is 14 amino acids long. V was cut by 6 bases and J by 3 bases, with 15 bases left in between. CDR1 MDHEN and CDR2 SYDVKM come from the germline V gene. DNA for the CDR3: TGTGCCAGCAGGCCGGGTGGAGGGAACTACGAGCAGTACTTC. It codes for CASRPGGGNYEQYF.

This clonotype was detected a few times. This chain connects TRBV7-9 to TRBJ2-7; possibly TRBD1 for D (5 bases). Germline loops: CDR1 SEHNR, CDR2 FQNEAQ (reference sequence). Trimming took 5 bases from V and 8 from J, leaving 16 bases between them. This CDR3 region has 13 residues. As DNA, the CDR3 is TGTGCCAGCAGCCCCGGATTTCAGGGAAAGCAGTACTTC. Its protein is CASSPGFQGKQYF.

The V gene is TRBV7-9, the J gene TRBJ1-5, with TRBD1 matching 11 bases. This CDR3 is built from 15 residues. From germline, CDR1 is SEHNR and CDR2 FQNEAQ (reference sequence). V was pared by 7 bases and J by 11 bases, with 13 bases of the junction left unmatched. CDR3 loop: CASTAGTGGWETQHF. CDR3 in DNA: TGTGCCAGCACCGCCGGGACAGGGGGGTGGGAGACCCAGCATTTT.